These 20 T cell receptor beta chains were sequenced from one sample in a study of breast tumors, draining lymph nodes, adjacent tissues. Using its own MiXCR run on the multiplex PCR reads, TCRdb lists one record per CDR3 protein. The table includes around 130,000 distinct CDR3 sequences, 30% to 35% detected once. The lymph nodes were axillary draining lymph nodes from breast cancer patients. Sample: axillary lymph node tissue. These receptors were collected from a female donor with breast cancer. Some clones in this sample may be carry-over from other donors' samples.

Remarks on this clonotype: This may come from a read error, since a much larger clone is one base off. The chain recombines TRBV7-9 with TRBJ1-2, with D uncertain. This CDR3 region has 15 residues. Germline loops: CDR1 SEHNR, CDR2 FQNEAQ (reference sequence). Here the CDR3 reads CASSLVGSASYGHPF. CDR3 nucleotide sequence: TGTGCCAGCAGCTTAGTAGGTTCGGCCAGCTATGGCCACCCCTTC. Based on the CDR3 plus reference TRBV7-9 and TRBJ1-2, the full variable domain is DTGVSQNPRHKITKRGQNVTFRCDPISEHNRLYWYRQTLGQGPEFLTYFQNEAQLEKSRLLSDRFSAERPKGSFSTLEIQRTEQGDSAMYLCASSLVGSASYGHPFGSGTRLTVV.

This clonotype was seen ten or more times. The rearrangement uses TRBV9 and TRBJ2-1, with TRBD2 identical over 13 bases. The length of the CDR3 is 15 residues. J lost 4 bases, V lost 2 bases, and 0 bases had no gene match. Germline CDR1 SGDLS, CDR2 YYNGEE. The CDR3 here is CASSVTSGGYNEQFF. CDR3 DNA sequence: TGTGCCAGCAGCGTGACTAGCGGGGGGTACAATGAGCAGTTCTTC.

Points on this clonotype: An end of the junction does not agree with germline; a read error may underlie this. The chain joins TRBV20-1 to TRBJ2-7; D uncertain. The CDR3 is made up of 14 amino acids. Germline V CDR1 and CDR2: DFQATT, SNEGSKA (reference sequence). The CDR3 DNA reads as TGCAGTGCTAGAGATCTACCCGTCTCCTACGAGCGGTACTTC. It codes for CSARDLPVSYERYF.

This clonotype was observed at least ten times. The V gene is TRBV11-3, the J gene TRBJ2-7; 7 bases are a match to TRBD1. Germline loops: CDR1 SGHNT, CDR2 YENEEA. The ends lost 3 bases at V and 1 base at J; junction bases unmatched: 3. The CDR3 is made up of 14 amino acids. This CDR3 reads CASSFRDRSYEQYV. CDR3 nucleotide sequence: TGTGCCAGCAGCTTCCGGGACAGATCCTACGAGCAGTACGTC.

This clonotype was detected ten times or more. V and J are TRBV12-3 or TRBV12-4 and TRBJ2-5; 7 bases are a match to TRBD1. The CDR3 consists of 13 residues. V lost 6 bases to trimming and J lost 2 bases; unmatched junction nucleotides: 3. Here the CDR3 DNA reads TGTGCCAGCAGGGGGACAGCTCAAGAGACCCAGTACTTC. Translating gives CASRGTAQETQYF.

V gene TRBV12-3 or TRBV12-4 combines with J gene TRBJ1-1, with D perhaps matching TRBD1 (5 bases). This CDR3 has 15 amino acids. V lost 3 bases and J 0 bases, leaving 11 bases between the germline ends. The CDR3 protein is CASSFRQTMNTEAFF. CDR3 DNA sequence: TGTGCCAGCAGTTTTAGACAGACCATGAACACTGAAGCTTTCTTT.

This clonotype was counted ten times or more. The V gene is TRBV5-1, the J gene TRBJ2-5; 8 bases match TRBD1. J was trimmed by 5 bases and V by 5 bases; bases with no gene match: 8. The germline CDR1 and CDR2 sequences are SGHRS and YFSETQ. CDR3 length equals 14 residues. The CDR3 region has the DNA TGCGCCAGCAGTCCGGGACAGGTAAAGGAGACCCAGTACTTC. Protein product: CASSPGQVKETQYF.

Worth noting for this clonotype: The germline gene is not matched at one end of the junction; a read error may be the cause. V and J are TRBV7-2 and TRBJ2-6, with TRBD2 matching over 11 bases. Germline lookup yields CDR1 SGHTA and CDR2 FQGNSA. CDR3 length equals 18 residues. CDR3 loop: CASSLLAGGVAGAHVLTF. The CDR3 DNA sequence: TGTGCCAGCAGCTTACTAGCGGGGGGCGTTGCTGGGGCCCACGTCCTGACCTTC.

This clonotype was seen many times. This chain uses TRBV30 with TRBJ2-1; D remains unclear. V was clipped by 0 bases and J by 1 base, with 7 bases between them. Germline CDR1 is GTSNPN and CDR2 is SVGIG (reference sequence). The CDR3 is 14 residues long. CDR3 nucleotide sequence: TGTGCCTGGAGTGTTGGCTCATCCTACAATGAGCAGTTCTTC. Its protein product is CAWSVGSSYNEQFF.

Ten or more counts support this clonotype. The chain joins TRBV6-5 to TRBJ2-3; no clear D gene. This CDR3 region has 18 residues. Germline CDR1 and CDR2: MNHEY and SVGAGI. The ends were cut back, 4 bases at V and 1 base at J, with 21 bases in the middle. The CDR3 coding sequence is TGTGCCAGCAGTTTTGGAACCTTCGCATCATCTCGCACAGATACGCAGTATTTT. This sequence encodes CASSFGTFASSRTDTQYF.

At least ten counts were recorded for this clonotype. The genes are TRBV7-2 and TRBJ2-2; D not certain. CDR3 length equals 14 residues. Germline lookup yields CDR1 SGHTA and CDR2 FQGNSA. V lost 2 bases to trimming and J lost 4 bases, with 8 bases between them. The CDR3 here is CASSLIQTTGELFF. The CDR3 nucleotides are TGTGCCAGCAGCTTAATCCAGACCACCGGGGAGCTGTTTTTT.

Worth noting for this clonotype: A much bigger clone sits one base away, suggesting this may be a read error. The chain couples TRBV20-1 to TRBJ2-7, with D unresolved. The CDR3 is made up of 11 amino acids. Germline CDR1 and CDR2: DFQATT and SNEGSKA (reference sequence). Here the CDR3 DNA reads TGCAGTGCTAGTGCGGTAACCGAGCAGTCCTTC. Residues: CSASAVTEQSF.

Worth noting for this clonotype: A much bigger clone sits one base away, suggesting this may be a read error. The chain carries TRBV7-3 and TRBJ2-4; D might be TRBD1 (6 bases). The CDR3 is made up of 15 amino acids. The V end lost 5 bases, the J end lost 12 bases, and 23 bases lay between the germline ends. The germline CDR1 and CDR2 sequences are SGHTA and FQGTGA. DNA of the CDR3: TGTGCCAGCAGCGAGACAGGCCAGTGGAGATGGAGTCAGTACTTC. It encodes CASSETGQWRWSQYF. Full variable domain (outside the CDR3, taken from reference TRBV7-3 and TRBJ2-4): GAGVSQTPSNKVTEKGKYVELRCDPISGHTALYWYRQSLGQGPEFLIYFQGTGAADDSGLPNDRFFAVRPEGSVSTLKIQRTERGDSAVYLCASSETGQWRWSQYFGAGTRLSVL.

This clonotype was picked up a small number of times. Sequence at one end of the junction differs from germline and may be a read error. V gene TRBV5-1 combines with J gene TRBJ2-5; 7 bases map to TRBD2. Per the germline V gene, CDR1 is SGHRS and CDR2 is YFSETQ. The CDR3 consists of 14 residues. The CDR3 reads CASSVGGDQDTQYF. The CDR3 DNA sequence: TGCGCCAGCAGCGTGGGGGGGGACCAAGACACCCAGTACTTC. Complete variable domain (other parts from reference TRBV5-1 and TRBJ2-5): KAGVTQTPRYLIKTRGQQVTLSCSPISGHRSVSWYQQTPGQGLQFLFEYFSETQRNKGNFPGRFSGRQFSNSRSEMNVSTLELGDSALYLCASSVGGDQDTQYFGPGTRLLVL.

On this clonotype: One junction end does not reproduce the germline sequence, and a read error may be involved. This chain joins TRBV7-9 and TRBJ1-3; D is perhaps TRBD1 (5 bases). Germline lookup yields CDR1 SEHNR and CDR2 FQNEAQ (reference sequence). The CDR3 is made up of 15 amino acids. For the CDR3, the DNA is TGTGCCAGCAACCAGGCGGGGCGTTATGGAGACACCATATATTTT. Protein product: CASNQAGRYGDTIYF.

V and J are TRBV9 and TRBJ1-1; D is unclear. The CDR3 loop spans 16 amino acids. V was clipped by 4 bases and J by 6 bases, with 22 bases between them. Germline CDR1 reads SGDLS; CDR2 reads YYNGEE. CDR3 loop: CASSSLRGFGVAEAFF. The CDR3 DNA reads TGTGCCAGCAGCTCACTTCGGGGTTTCGGAGTCGCTGAAGCTTTCTTT.

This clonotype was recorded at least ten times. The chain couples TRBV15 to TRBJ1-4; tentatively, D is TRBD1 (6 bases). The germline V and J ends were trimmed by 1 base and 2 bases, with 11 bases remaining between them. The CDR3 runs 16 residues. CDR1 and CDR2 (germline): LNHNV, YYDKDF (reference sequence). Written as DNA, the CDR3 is TGTGCCACCAGCAGAGTGGCGGGGGCGACTAATGAAAAACTGTTTTTT. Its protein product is CATSRVAGATNEKLFF.

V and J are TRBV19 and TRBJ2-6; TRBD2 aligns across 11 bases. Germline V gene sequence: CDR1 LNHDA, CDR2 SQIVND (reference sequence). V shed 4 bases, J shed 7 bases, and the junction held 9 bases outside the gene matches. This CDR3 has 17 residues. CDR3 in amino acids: CASSSLAGGQLANVLTF. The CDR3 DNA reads TGTGCCAGTAGTAGCTTAGCGGGGGGGCAACTAGCCAACGTCCTGACTTTC.

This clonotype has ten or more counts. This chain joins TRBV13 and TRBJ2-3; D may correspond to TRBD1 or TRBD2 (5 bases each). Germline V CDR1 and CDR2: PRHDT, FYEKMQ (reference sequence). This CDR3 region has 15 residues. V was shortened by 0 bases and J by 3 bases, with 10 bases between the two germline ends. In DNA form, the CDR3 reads TGTGCCAGCAGCTTAGGAGGGACCAAAACAGATACGCAGTATTTT. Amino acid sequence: CASSLGGTKTDTQYF. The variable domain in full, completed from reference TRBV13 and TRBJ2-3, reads AAGVIQSPRHLIKEKRETATLKCYPIPRHDTVYWYQQGPGQDPQFLISFYEKMQSDKGSIPDRFSAQQFSDYHSELNMSSLELGDSALYFCASSLGGTKTDTQYFGPGTRLTVL.

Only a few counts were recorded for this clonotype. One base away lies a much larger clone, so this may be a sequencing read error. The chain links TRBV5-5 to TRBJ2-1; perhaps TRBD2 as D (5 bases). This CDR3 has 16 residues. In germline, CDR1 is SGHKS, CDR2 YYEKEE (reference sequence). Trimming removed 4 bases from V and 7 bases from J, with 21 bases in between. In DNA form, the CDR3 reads TGTGCCAGCAGCCTAAGAGCGGCCTTGGGCGCGAATGAGCAGTTCTTC. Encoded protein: CASSLRAALGANEQFF.